The table lists the clone carrying this TCR beta chain with many counts. The target antigen is unknown. These data come from a study of blood T cells in healthy people across ages. Germline loops: CDR1 KGHDR, CDR2 SFDVKD. V lost 1 base, J lost 8 bases, and 10 bases lay in between. The CDR3 consists of 13 residues. Regarding the study as a whole: It was the long-lived donors that had more naive CD4+ cells and higher diversity than aged donors.

For the second PCR, which ran for roughly 7 to 11 cycles, a sample-barcoded 5' primer and a J-beta primer mix were used. MiXCR, applied by TCRdb to the 5' RACE reads, yields one record per CDR3 protein. This sample carries about 1.7 million distinct CDR3 sequences, roughly 27% of them seen once, and the ten largest clones take 7.7%. The clonotype originates from a woman in her twenties or thirties in good health. V usage is TRBV24-1 and J usage is TRBJ1-2; the D is unclear. The sequencing sample was made of blood. The CDR3 coding sequence is TGTGCCACCAGTGATTTAGTGGGCGGCGGCTACACCTTC. Translated, it gives CATSDLVGGGYTF.